Following are 9 T cell receptor beta chains from one sample sequenced in a study of blood T cell repertoires in COVID-19. Data came from immunoSEQ multiplex PCR; TCRdb stores just in-frame clones and leaves some out. The table records roughly 180,000 clones, about 85% of them present only once. Sequencing was carried out using peripheral blood. The origin of the receptors is a man between 60 and 70 years old who had recovered from COVID-19.

This clone has only one observation. The J gene is TRBJ2-3, the V gene TRBV4-1, with TRBD2 identical over 7 bases. V lost 4 bases and J lost 3; bases outside the gene matches: 10. Germline assignment: CDR1 MGHRA and CDR2 YSYEKL. The CDR3 extends over 16 amino acids. CDR3 sequence: CASSPVRLAVTDTQYF. The CDR3 DNA reads as TGCGCCAGCAGCCCCGTTCGTCTAGCGGTTACAGATACGCAGTATTTT.

The chain employs TRBV27 and TRBJ1-1; TRBD1 might be the D (6 bases). Germline lookup yields CDR1 MNHEY and CDR2 SMNVEV (reference sequence). V lost 5 bases to trimming and J lost 0 bases, with 19 bases between them. This CDR3 contains 17 residues. The CDR3 protein is CASSPRGQQYMNTEAFF. DNA of the CDR3: TGTGCCAGCAGTCCCCGGGGACAACAGTACATGAACACTGAAGCTTTCTTT.

The chain couples TRBV11-2 to TRBJ1-1; no reliable D call. From germline, CDR1 is SGHAT and CDR2 FQNNGV. This CDR3 is built from 16 residues. The V gene lost 0 bases and the J gene lost 5 bases, with 16 bases spanning the gap. CDR3 coding DNA: TGTGCCAGCAGCTTAGATCTTGCTGCCCCGGGAACTGAAGCTTTCTTT. Protein product: CASSLDLAAPGTEAFF. Variable domain in full (rest from reference TRBV11-2 and TRBJ1-1): EAGVAQSPRYKIIEKRQSVAFWCNPISGHATLYWYQQILGQGPKLLIQFQNNGVVDDSQLPKDRFSAERLKGVDSTLKIQPAKLEDSAVYLCASSLDLAAPGTEAFFGQGTRLTVV.

This chain connects TRBV4-1 to TRBJ1-2; D is undetermined. Trimming removed 2 bases from V and 5 bases from J, with 12 bases in between. Germline V gene sequence: CDR1 MGHRA, CDR2 YSYEKL. This CDR3 is 14 amino acids long. The DNA for the CDR3 is TGCGCCAGCAGCCAAACGGTGACACCGTATGGCTACACCTTC. Protein sequence: CASSQTVTPYGYTF.

The gene calls are TRBV24-1 and TRBJ2-5; TRBD1 aligns across 11 bases. The CDR3 is made up of 17 amino acids. Germline values: CDR1 KGHDR, CDR2 SFDVKD. V trimming: 4 bases; J trimming: 0 bases; junction bases outside the gene matches: 6. The CDR3 loop is CATSDPAGQGDQETQYF. As DNA, the CDR3 is TGTGCCACCAGTGACCCCGCGGGACAGGGGGACCAAGAGACCCAGTACTTC.

This chain joins TRBV14 and TRBJ2-2; D is possibly TRBD2 (5 bases). CDR1 SGHDN and CDR2 FVKESK come from the germline V gene. The CDR3 runs to 16 residues. Trimming removed 4 bases from V and 4 bases from J, with 16 bases in between. CDR3 coding DNA: TGTGCCAGCAGCCTTCGGACTGAGATGGGCACCGGGGAGCTGTTTTTT. Protein sequence: CASSLRTEMGTGELFF. Filled out from reference TRBV14 and TRBJ2-2, the complete variable domain reads EAGVTQFPSHSVIEKGQTVTLRCDPISGHDNLYWYRRVMGKEIKFLLHFVKESKQDESGMPNNRFLAERTGGTYSTLKVQPAELEDSGVYFCASSLRTEMGTGELFFGEGSRLTVL.

The chain employs TRBV6-4 and TRBJ1-4; 9 nucleotides match TRBD1. The CDR3 runs 15 residues. The germline V gene encodes CDR1 MRHNA and CDR2 SNTAGT. With V trimmed by 5 bases and J by 5 bases, 6 bases remained unmatched. The CDR3 reads CASSSTGTGNEKLFF. CDR3 coding DNA: TGTGCCAGCAGTTCGACCGGGACAGGGAATGAAAAACTGTTTTTT.

The V call is TRBV30, the J call TRBJ2-5; TRBD2 agrees at 13 bases. The germline V gene encodes CDR1 GTSNPN and CDR2 SVGIG (reference sequence). CDR3 length: 15 amino acids. Germline trimming cut 7 bases from V and 1 base from J; bases unmatched to any gene: 6. CDR3 in DNA: TGTGCCTCCTGGACTAGCGGGGGACCCCAAGAGACCCAGTACTTC. It specifies CASWTSGGPQETQYF.

The chain couples TRBV27 to TRBJ1-2; TRBD1 aligns across 7 bases. Germline loops: CDR1 MNHEY, CDR2 SMNVEV (reference sequence). The CDR3 has 17 residues. V lost 1 base and J lost 2; bases outside the gene matches: 10. Here the CDR3 DNA reads TGTGCCAGCAGTTTATTCCCTCCACAGGGGCTGAACTATGGCTACACCTTC. It encodes CASSLFPPQGLNYGYTF.